A selection of T cell receptor beta chains follows, all from one sample in a study of T cell repertoires in cytomegalovirus infection. No antigen has been assigned to these receptors. Using its own MiXCR run on the reads, TCRdb lists one record per CDR3 protein. In the table there are under 300,000 distinct CDR3 sequences, less than 25% of which are singletons. Sample: cultured PBMCs, taken from culture after CMV antigen stimulation. These receptors came from a human donor in good health (CMV status not recorded). Some clones in this sample may be carry-over from other donors' samples. Both conserved end residues are part of each CDR3. The D gene is left open where the match is weak. Only part of the rows carry a size: once, few, many, or a class if the clone is expanded.

>TRBJ2-7|TRBD1|.|TRBV4-3
TGCGCCAGCAGCCAAGATTGGATGAACAGGGGCTACGAGCAGTACTTC
CASSQDWMNRGYEQYF
>TRBJ1-1|TRBD1|few|TRBV15
TGTGCCACCAGCAGACCCGACAGGGGCAACACTGAAGCTTTCTTT
CATSRPDRGNTEAFF
>TRBJ2-7|.|many|TRBV10-3
TGTGCCATCAGTGAGGCCCTGACTGGGAGAACCTACGAGCAGTACTTC
CAISEALTGRTYEQYF
>TRBJ1-1|.|.|TRBV29-1
TGCAGCGTTGAAGACCGCTTGAACACTGAAGCTTTCTTT
CSVEDRLNTEAFF
>TRBJ2-7|.|many|TRBV19
TGTGCCAGTAGTATACCGGGACTCGTCTACGAGCAGTACTTC
CASSIPGLVYEQYF
>TRBJ2-1|TRBD1|many|TRBV7-9
TGTGCCAGCAGCTCCCGGGAGGGGACAGGGGGCTACAATGAGCAGTTCTTC
CASSSREGTGGYNEQFF
>TRBJ2-1|TRBD2|.|TRBV9
TGTGCCAGCAGCACTAGCGGGAGATTTGATGAGCAGTTCTTC
CASSTSGRFDEQFF
>TRBJ2-7|TRBD2|.|TRBV7-2
TGTGCCAGCAGCCCCGTGCCTAGCGGGAACTACGAGCAGTACTTC
CASSPVPSGNYEQYF
>TRBJ2-1|.|many|TRBV7-9
TGTGCCAGCAGCTTAGGGCAGTACAATGAGCAGTTCTTC
CASSLGQYNEQFF
>TRBJ2-3|TRBD2|.|TRBV12-3/TRBV12-4
TGTGCCAGCACCGCAAGACTAGCGGACACAGATACGCAGTATTTT
CASTARLADTDTQYF
>TRBJ1-6|TRBD1|many|TRBV7-2
TGTGCCAGCAGGGCAGGTTCTGGGACAGTGAATTCACCCCTCCACTTT
CASRAGSGTVNSPLHF
>TRBJ2-1|TRBD2|.|TRBV6-1
TGTGCCAGCAGCCAGACTAGCGGGAGTTGGGACTCCTACAATGAGCAGTTCTTC
CASSQTSGSWDSYNEQFF
>TRBJ2-1|TRBD2|.|TRBV29-1
TGCAGCGTTGACCCTAGCGGGATTTACAATGAGCAGTTCTTC
CSVDPSGIYNEQFF
>TRBJ2-1|TRBD2|few|TRBV5-3
TGTGCCAGAAGCTTGGTACAGCGGGGAGACAATGAGCAGTTCTTC
CARSLVQRGDNEQFF
>TRBJ1-3|.|.|TRBV12-3/TRBV12-4
TGTGCCAGCAGTTTAGGGGTCCGCGGCTCTGGAAACACCATATATTTT
CASSLGVRGSGNTIYF
>TRBJ2-1|TRBD2|few|TRBV6-5
TGTGCCAGCAGTTACGGGCCTAGCGGGAACGCGGGGCAGTTCTTC
CASSYGPSGNAGQFF
>TRBJ1-2|.|many|TRBV7-6
TGTGCCAGCGGATTACATTTAGGGAGGGGCTACACCTTC
CASGLHLGRGYTF
>TRBJ2-1|.|many|TRBV7-2
TGTGCCAGCAGCTTAGAGGGCCTTGACAATGAGCAGTTCTTC
CASSLEGLDNEQFF
>TRBJ1-5|.|.|TRBV2
TGTGCCAGCAGGGAAGACAGGAGCAATCAGCCCCAGCATTTT
CASREDRSNQPQHF
>TRBJ1-3|.|few|TRBV19
TGTGCCAGCAACAGGGCTGGAAACACCATATATTTT
CASNRAGNTIYF
>TRBJ2-2|.|few|TRBV6-6
TGTGCCAGCAGTTACTCGGGGGGCGCCCGGAACACCGGGGAGCTGTTTTTT
CASSYSGGARNTGELFF
>TRBJ2-1|TRBD2|many|TRBV10-3
TGTGCCATCAGTGGCGGCGGGAGGGTAAATGAGCAGTTCTTC
CAISGGGRVNEQFF
>TRBJ1-2|TRBD1|.|TRBV4-3
TGCGCCAGCAGCCAAGATCGGGTAGCGGGGACAGGGGTTGCCTATGGCTACACCTTC
CASSQDRVAGTGVAYGYTF
>TRBJ2-2|.|many|TRBV7-2
TGTGCCAGCAGCTTAGAGACCGGGGAGCTGTTTTTT
CASSLETGELFF
>TRBJ2-1|.|few|TRBV15
TGTGCCACCAGAGATGGTGGGGTTAATGAGCAGTTCTTC
CATRDGGVNEQFF
>TRBJ2-1|.|many|TRBV14
TGTGCCAGCAGCCTTTTGAGGGGTGGTTGGTCCTACAATGAGCAGTTCTTC
CASSLLRGGWSYNEQFF
>TRBJ2-1|.|many|TRBV11-3
TGTGCCAGCAGCTTAGGGGGGAGTGACAATGAGCAGTTCTTC
CASSLGGSDNEQFF
>TRBJ2-1|TRBD2|.|TRBV9
TGTGCCAGCAGCCTGGGACTAGCGGTTGTCGATGAGCAGTTCTTC
CASSLGLAVVDEQFF
>TRBJ2-3|.|few|TRBV19
TGTGCCAGTAGTCGTCCGGGAATAGATACGCAGTATTTT
CASSRPGIDTQYF
>TRBJ1-1|TRBD1|few|TRBV28
TGTGCCTCCTTACAGGGGGCTCACACTGAAGCTTTCTTT
CASLQGAHTEAFF
>TRBJ1-1|.|many|TRBV12-3/TRBV12-4
TGTGCCAGCAGCCCGCTGGCACGGACGAAACCTGAAGCTTTCTTT
CASSPLARTKPEAFF
>TRBJ1-2|.|.|TRBV12-3/TRBV12-4
TGTGCCAGCAGGGGATACTATGGCTACACCTTC
CASRGYYGYTF
>TRBJ1-4|.|many|TRBV7-2
TGTGCCAGCAGCTTAGAAATAGCCGCAACTAATGAAAAACTGTTTTTT
CASSLEIAATNEKLFF
>TRBJ1-1|.|few|TRBV7-9
TGTGCCAGCAGCTTATGGCCCGACGACAGACCCATGAACACTGAAGCTTTCTTT
CASSLWPDDRPMNTEAFF
>TRBJ2-6|.|many|TRBV7-2
TGTGCCAGCAGCTTAGAAGGGAACTCTGGGGCCAACGTCCTGACTTTC
CASSLEGNSGANVLTF
>TRBJ2-3|.|many|TRBV7-2
TGTGCCAGCAGCCCCCCCCCTGTCACAGATACGCAGTATTTT
CASSPPPVTDTQYF
>TRBJ2-1|.|.|TRBV12-3/TRBV12-4
TGTGCCAGCAGGTTAACGACAGCTAATGAGCAGTTCTTC
CASRLTTANEQFF